The sequence of this T cell receptor (beta chain) was determined in a study of graft-versus-host responses after intestinal transplantation. Study information: All recipients were transplanted with multivisceral, liver-intestinal, or isolated intestinal grafts.

In this sample, this clone turned up once. Its antigen remains unidentified. The CDR3 length is 16 residues. V was clipped by 4 bases and J by 7 bases, with 22 bases between them. From germline, CDR1 is SQVTM and CDR2 ANQGSEA. The data were produced by immunoSEQ multiplex PCR, yet TCRdb's version contains in-frame clones alone and is incomplete. The repertoire holds almost 85,000 clones, with about nine tenths as singletons. The chain recombines TRBV29-1 with TRBJ1-4, with D maybe TRBD1 (5 bases). Sequencing was performed on unstimulated CD4+ T cells sorted from spleen or lymph node cells, taken before intestinal transplant. This sequence was found in a human donor who received an intestinal transplant. In nucleotides, the CDR3 is TGCAGCGTTGGTTCTGGGGCGCCTCTCTCGGGTGAAAAACTGTTTTTT. It specifies CSVGSGAPLSGEKLFF.